Here is one TCR beta chain with its context. The antigen is unknown. These data come from a study of T cell responses to AZD1222 COVID-19 vaccine. The study's findings and limits: Of the AZD1222 recipients, only 5 to 7 were seropositive at baseline. The donor group comprised mostly white British people and more females; the analysis possibly underestimated clonal diversity.

Sequencing was performed with immunoSEQ multiplex PCR; in TCRdb, only in-frame clones are kept and a portion is missing. The top ten hold 4% to 5% of the sample, which has about 120,000 clones, over 75% seen once. The germline V and J ends were trimmed by 2 bases and 8 bases, with 7 bases remaining between them. This CDR3 region has 12 residues. The sample was peripheral blood, taken 28 days after the second dose of the MenACWY control vaccine. The gene calls are TRBV12-3 or TRBV12-4 and TRBJ2-1; D is unresolved. The source of this sequence is an adult who received the MenACWY meningococcal vaccine as a control. CDR3 sequence: CASSLRWDEQFF. Written as DNA, the CDR3 is TGTGCCAGCAGTTTAAGGTGGGATGAGCAGTTCTTC.